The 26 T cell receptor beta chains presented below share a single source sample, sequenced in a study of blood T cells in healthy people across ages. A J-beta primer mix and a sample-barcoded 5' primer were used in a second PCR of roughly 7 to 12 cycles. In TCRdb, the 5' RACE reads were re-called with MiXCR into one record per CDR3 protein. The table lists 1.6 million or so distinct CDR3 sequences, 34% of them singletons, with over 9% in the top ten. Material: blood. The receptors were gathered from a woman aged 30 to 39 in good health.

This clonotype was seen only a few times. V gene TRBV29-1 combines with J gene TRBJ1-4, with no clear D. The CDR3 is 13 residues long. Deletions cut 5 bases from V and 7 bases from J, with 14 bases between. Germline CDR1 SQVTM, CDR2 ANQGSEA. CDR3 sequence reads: CSVKRSTGEKLFF. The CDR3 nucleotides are TGCAGCGTTAAAAGATCAACGGGTGAAAAACTGTTTTTT.

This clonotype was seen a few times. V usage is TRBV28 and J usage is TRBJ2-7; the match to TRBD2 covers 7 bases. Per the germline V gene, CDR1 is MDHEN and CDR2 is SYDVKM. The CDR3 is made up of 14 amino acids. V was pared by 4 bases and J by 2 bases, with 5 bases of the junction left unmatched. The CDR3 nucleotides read TGTGCCAGCAGTTCTGCGGGGGAAACCTACGAGCAGTACTTC. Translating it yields CASSSAGETYEQYF.

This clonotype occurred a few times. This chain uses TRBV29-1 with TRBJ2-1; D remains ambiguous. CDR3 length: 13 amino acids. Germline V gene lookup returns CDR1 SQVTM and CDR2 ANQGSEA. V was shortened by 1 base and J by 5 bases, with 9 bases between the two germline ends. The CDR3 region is CSVEGTIDNEQFF. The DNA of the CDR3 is TGCAGCGTTGAAGGGACCATCGACAATGAGCAGTTCTTC.

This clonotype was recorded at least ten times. CDR3 nucleotide sequence: TGTGCCATCAGCCCGACAGGGACTAGCGGGAGCTCTGGGGCCAACGTCCTGACTTTC. This encodes CAISPTGTSGSSGANVLTF. This rearrangement joins TRBV10-3 to TRBJ2-6, with 14 bases identical to TRBD2. With V trimmed by 6 bases and J by 0 bases, 7 bases remained unmatched. The CDR3 runs to 19 residues. Looked up from germline, CDR1 is ENHRY and CDR2 is SYGVKD.

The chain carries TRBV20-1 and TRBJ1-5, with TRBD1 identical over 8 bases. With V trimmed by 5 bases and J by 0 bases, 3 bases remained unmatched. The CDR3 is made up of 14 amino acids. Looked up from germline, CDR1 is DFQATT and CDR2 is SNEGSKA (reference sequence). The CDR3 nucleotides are TGCAGTGCTGGGACAGGAGATAGCAATCAGCCCCAGCATTTT. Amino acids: CSAGTGDSNQPQHF.

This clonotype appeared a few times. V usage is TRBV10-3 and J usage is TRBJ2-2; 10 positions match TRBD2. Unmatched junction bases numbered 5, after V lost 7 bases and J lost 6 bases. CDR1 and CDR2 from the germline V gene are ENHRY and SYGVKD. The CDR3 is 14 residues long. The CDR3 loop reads CAITSGSIAGELFF. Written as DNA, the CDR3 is TGTGCCATCACTAGCGGGAGTATAGCCGGGGAGCTGTTTTTT.

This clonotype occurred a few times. CDR3 sequence (DNA): TGTGCCAGCAGCTTAATGTCGGGTGCGCAGTATTTT. It translates to CASSLMSGAQYF. The chain couples TRBV7-9 to TRBJ2-3; D ambiguous. From germline, CDR1 is SEHNR and CDR2 FQNEAQ (reference sequence). The CDR3 covers 12 residues. V was trimmed by 2 bases and J by 10 bases, leaving 10 bases between them. The full variable domain, with the rest looked up from reference TRBV7-9 and TRBJ2-3, is DTGVSQNPRHKITKRGQNVTFRCDPISEHNRLYWYRQTLGQGPEFLTYFQNEAQLEKSRLLSDRFSAERPKGSFSTLEIQRTEQGDSAMYLCASSLMSGAQYFGPGTRLTVL.

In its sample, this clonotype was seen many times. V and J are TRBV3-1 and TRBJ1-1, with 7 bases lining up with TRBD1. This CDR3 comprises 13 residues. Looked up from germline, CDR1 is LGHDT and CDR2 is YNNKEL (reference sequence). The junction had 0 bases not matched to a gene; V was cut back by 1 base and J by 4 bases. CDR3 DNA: TGTGCCAGCAGCCAAGCAGGGGGCACTGAAGCTTTCTTT. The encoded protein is CASSQAGGTEAFF.

The CDR3 bases are TGTGCCAGCAGCCCTGCTAGAGTCTACGAGCAGTACTTC. Translation: CASSPARVYEQYF. The chain is built from TRBV11-2 and TRBJ2-4; no reliable D call. The DNA end lines up better with TRBJ2-7; the J call may be wrong. Germline lookup yields CDR1 SGHAT and CDR2 FQNNGV. The CDR3 contains 13 residues.

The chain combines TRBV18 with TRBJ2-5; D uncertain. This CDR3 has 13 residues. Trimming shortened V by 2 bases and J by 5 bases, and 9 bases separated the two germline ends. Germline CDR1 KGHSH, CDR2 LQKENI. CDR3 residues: CASSPSLAETQYF. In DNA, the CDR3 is TGTGCCAGCTCACCATCTCTGGCGGAGACCCAGTACTTC.

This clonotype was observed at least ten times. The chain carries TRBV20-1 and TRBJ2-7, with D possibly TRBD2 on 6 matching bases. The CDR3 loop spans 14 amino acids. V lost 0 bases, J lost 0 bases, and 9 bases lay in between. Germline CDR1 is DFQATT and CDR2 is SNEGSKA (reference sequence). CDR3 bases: TGCAGTGCTAGAGAGCTGGGAGGCTCCTACGAGCAGTACTTC. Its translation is CSARELGGSYEQYF.

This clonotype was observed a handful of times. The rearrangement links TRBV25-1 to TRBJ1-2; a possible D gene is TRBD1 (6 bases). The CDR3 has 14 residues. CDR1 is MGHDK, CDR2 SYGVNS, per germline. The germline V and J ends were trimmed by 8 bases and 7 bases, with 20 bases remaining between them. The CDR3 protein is CASGDTGLSSGYTF. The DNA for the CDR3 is TGTGCCAGCGGGGACACAGGGCTGTCAAGTGGCTACACCTTC.

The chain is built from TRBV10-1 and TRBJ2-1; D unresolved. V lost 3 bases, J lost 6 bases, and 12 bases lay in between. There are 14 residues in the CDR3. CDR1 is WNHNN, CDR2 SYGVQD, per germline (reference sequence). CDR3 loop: CASSDLGLGNEQFF. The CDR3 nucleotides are TGCGCCAGCAGTGATCTGGGGTTAGGCAATGAGCAGTTCTTC.

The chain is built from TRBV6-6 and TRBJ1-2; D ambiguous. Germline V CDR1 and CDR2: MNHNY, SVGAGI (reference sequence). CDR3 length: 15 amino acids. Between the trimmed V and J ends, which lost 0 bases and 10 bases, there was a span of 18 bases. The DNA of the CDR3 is TGTGCCAGCAGTTACTCGACTCTCAGGCTGGCGGCCTACACCTTC. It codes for CASSYSTLRLAAYTF.

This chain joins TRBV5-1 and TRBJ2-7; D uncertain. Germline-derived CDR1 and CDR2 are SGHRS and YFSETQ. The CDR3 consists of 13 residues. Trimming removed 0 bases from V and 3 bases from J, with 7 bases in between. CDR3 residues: CASSLGHYYEQYF. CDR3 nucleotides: TGCGCCAGCAGCTTGGGACACTACTACGAGCAGTACTTC.

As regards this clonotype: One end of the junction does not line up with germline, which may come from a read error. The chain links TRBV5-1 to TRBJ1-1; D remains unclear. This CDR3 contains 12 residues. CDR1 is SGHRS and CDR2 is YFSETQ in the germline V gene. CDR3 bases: TGCGCCAGCAGCTTGAAAGACACTGTAGCTTTCTTT. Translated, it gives CASSLKDTVAFF.

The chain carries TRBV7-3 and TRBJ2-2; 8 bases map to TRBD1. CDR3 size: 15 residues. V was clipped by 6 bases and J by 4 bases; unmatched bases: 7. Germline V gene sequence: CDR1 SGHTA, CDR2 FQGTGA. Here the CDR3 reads CASRDAGGSTGELFF. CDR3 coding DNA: TGTGCCAGCAGGGACGCAGGGGGCAGCACCGGGGAGCTGTTTTTT.

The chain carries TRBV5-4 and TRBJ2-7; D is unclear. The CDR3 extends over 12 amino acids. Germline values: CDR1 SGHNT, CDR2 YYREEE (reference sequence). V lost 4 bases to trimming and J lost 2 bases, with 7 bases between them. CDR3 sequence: CASSVRTYEQYF. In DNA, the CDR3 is TGTGCCAGCAGCGTGAGGACCTACGAGCAGTACTTC.

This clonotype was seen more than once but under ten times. The CDR3 spells CASSLVTRLNEQYF. The CDR3 coding sequence is TGTGCCAGCAGTTTAGTTACCAGGTTAAACGAGCAGTACTTC. The chain is built from TRBV28 and TRBJ2-7, with D uncertain. Germline lookup yields CDR1 MDHEN and CDR2 SYDVKM. Trimming stripped 2 bases from V and 5 bases from J, with 13 bases between. The CDR3 is made up of 14 amino acids.

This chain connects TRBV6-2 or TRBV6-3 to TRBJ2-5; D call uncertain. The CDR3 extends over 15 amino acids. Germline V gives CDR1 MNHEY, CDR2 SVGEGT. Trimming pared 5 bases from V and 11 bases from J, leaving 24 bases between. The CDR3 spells CASSPSTLTGYGQYF. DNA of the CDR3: TGTGCCAGCAGTCCCTCGACCCTCACCGGCTACGGGCAGTACTTC.

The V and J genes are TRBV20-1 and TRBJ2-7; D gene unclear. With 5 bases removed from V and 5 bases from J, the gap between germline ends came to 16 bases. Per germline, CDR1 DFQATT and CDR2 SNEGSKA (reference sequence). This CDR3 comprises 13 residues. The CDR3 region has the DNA TGCAGTGCTCCGACAAGGCTACTCAACGAGCAGTACTTC. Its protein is CSAPTRLLNEQYF.

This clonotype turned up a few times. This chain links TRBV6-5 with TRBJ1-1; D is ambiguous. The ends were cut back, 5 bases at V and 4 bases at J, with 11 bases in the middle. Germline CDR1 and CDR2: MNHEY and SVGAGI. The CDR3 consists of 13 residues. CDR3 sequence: CASSTELSTEAFF. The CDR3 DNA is TGTGCCAGCAGTACGGAGTTGTCCACTGAAGCTTTCTTT.

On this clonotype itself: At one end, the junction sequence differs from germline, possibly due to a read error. As DNA, the CDR3 is TGTGCCAGCAGCTTAATAGTGGGACGCCAAGGGACCCAGTACTTC. It specifies CASSLIVGRQGTQYF. The chain employs TRBV7-9 and TRBJ2-5; TRBD1 or TRBD2 may be the D gene (5 bases each). Germline loops: CDR1 SEHNR, CDR2 FQNEAQ (reference sequence). The CDR3 totals 15 residues.

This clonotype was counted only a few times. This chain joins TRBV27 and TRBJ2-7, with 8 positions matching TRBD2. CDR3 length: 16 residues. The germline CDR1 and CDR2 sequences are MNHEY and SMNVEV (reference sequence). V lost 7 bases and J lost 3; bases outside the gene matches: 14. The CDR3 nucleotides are TGTGCCAGCACCCCCAACGGGGGGGCACTGGTCTACGAGCAGTACTTC. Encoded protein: CASTPNGGALVYEQYF.

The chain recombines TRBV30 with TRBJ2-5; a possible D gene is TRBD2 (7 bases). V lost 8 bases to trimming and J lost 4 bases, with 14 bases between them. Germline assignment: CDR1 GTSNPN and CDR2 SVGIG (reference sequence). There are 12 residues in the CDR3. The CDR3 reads CARKGGPETQYF. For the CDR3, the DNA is TGTGCCCGGAAGGGGGGGCCAGAGACCCAGTACTTC.

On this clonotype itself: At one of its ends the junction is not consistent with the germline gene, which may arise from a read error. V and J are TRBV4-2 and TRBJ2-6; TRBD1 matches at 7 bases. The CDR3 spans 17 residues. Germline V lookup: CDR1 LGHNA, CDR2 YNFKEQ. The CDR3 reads CANSREKTGRGANVLTF. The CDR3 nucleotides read TGTGCCAACAGCCGCGAGAAGACAGGGCGCGGGGCCAACGTCCTGACTTTC.